The clone carrying this T cell receptor beta chain came up once. The CDR3 has 14 amino acids. Deletions cut 2 bases from V and 1 base from J, with 11 bases between. CDR1 and CDR2 from the germline V gene are GTSNPN and SVGIG (reference sequence). This specimen comes from a study of control samples from healthy donors and cancer patients. Generated by immunoSEQ multiplex PCR, the TCRdb table keeps only in-frame clones and is missing some. The sample includes tens of thousands of clones, roughly 91% of them seen just once. Sequencing was carried out using blood. This clonotype was sampled from a man aged 30-40 years in good health. The chain has TRBV30 and TRBJ1-1; no reliable D call. As DNA, the CDR3 is TGTGCCTGGAGTCTAGGGAGTTCGAACACTGAAGCTTTCTTT. This encodes CAWSLGSSNTEAFF.